The 17 T cell receptor beta chains reported below all come from one sample, sequenced in a study of CD8+ T cells in alopecia areata. The sample's treatment: oral pan-JAK inhibitor, 5-10 mg twice daily. Researchers gathered lesional scalp punch biopsies and peripheral blood from patients with alopecia areata. The authors extracted RNA and reverse transcribed it into cDNA as the sequencing template. Sequenced by immunoSEQ multiplex PCR; TCRdb stores in-frame clones only, minus some. The data contain a few thousand clones, approximately 90% of them singletons. The input for sequencing was skin, taken at week 4, from a patient treated with tofacitinib. The receptors here all came from a human donor with alopecia areata.

The chain employs TRBV7-2 and TRBJ2-3; D uncertain. V shed 1 base and J shed 1 base, with 15 bases lying between them. The CDR3 loop spans 17 amino acids. Germline assignment: CDR1 SGHTA and CDR2 FQGNSA. In DNA form, the CDR3 reads TGTGCCAGCAGCTTAGTTCTTAGGACCTCCGGCACAGATACGCAGTATTTT. Translating gives CASSLVLRTSGTDTQYF.

The CDR3 sequence: CASSRLGQANEKLFF. The DNA for the CDR3 is TGCGCCAGCAGCCGACTCGGACAGGCAAATGAAAAACTGTTTTTT. The chain combines TRBV5-1 with TRBJ1-4; 7 nucleotides line up with TRBD1. The V gene's germline CDR1 is SGHRS and CDR2 YFSETQ. V dropped 4 bases and J dropped 5; count of bases not matched to a gene: 8. There are 15 residues in the CDR3. The whole variable domain, filled in from reference TRBV5-1 and TRBJ1-4, reads KAGVTQTPRYLIKTRGQQVTLSCSPISGHRSVSWYQQTPGQGLQFLFEYFSETQRNKGNFPGRFSGRQFSNSRSEMNVSTLELGDSALYLCASSRLGQANEKLFFGSGTQLSVL.

The genes are TRBV30 and TRBJ2-5, with D maybe TRBD2 (7 bases). Germline assignment: CDR1 GTSNPN and CDR2 SVGIG (reference sequence). The CDR3 is 12 amino acids. Trimming left V 2 bases short and J 5 bases short, with 9 bases between. Here the CDR3 reads CAWSRGGETQYF. The CDR3 bases are TGTGCCTGGAGTAGGGGGGGGGAGACCCAGTACTTC.

This clone has only one observation. The rearrangement links TRBV5-5 to TRBJ2-5; D not certain. Germline V gene data show CDR1 as SGHKS and CDR2 as YYEKEE (reference sequence). V was shortened by 4 bases and J by 4 bases, with 2 bases between the two germline ends. The CDR3 runs 10 residues. Here the CDR3 reads CASSRETQYF. The CDR3 DNA is TGTGCCAGCAGCCGAGAGACCCAGTACTTC.

The V call is TRBV7-6, the J call TRBJ2-5; 8 bases fit TRBD2. This CDR3 spans 18 amino acids. From germline, CDR1 is SGHVS and CDR2 FNYEAQ. Trimming cost V 5 bases and J 4 bases; bases outside gene matches: 18. In nucleotides, the CDR3 is TGTGCCAGCAGCCGCCCCCAGATCGGGACTAGTTTCGTAGAGACCCAGTACTTC. As protein: CASSRPQIGTSFVETQYF.

The chain combines TRBV7-9 with TRBJ2-2; D is possibly TRBD1 or TRBD2 (5 bases each). V was clipped by 5 bases and J by 5 bases, with 12 bases between them. The CDR3 has 14 amino acids. CDR1 is SEHNR and CDR2 is FQNEAQ in the germline V gene (reference sequence). The CDR3, as DNA: TGTGCCAGCAGCGTCAATGGGGGAACCGGGGAGCTGTTTTTT. Its protein is CASSVNGGTGELFF.

The chain employs TRBV2 and TRBJ1-6; a possible D gene is TRBD1 (5 bases). This CDR3 contains 15 residues. Germline V gene data show CDR1 as SNHLY and CDR2 as FYNNEI. Trimming removed 5 bases from V and 6 bases from J, with 14 bases in between. For the CDR3, the DNA is TGTGCCAGCAGTTCCTCTGGACATTCTAATTCACCCCTCCACTTT. It specifies CASSSSGHSNSPLHF.

This clone was seen once. The V call is TRBV19, the J call TRBJ1-2; D uncertain. Germline V gives CDR1 LNHDA, CDR2 SQIVND (reference sequence). This CDR3 has 13 residues. Trimming removed 1 base at V and 8 bases at J, with 11 bases between. CDR3: CASSIVREGGYTF. CDR3 nucleotide sequence: TGTGCCAGTAGTATAGTAAGGGAAGGCGGCTACACCTTC.

The genes are TRBV5-1 and TRBJ2-7; no clear D. Germline V gene data show CDR1 as SGHRS and CDR2 as YFSETQ. CDR3 length equals 11 residues. Trimming shortened V by 3 bases and J by 3 bases, and 4 bases separated the two germline ends. CDR3 in DNA: TGCGCCAGCAGCTCAGACTACGAGCAGTACTTC. Its translation: CASSSDYEQYF.

A word on this clone: The sample contains more than one DNA sequence encoding this CDR3. V usage is TRBV11-2 and J usage is TRBJ1-5; D is unclear. In germline, CDR1 is SGHAT, CDR2 FQNNGV. Deletions cut 3 bases from V and 6 bases from J, with 9 bases between. The CDR3 has 13 residues. The CDR3 region has the DNA TGTGCCAGCAGCTTGTCCCCTAGTCAGCCCCAGCATTTT. This codes for CASSLSPSQPQHF.

This chain connects TRBV7-2 to TRBJ1-2; the D is unclear. Germline CDR1 is SGHTA and CDR2 is FQGNSA. The CDR3 is made up of 13 amino acids. The germline V and J ends were trimmed by 5 bases and 3 bases, with 10 bases remaining between them. CDR3 region: CASSPLDYYGYTF. In nucleotides, the CDR3 is TGTGCCAGCAGCCCCCTCGACTACTATGGCTACACCTTC.

This chain links TRBV9 with TRBJ2-7; the D call may be TRBD1 or TRBD2 (5 bases each). CDR1 and CDR2 (germline): SGDLS, YYNGEE. Trimming took off 5 bases at V and 7 bases at J, with 16 bases between the two ends. The CDR3 runs 13 residues. CDR3 in amino acids: CASRDEGSWEQYF. CDR3 coding DNA: TGTGCCAGCAGAGATGAGGGGTCGTGGGAGCAGTACTTC.

The chain links TRBV18 to TRBJ1-4; D is uncertain. The V gene lost 3 bases and the J gene lost 8 bases, with 13 bases spanning the gap. Germline CDR1 KGHSH, CDR2 LQKENI. The CDR3 length is 14 residues. CDR3 sequence reads: CASSPSSRPEKLFF. The CDR3 coding sequence is TGTGCCAGCTCACCTTCGAGCAGACCCGAAAAACTGTTTTTT.

V and J are TRBV19 and TRBJ1-1; no reliable D call. V shed 5 bases and J shed 1 base, with 5 bases lying between them. The CDR3 loop spans 12 amino acids. Germline assignment: CDR1 LNHDA and CDR2 SQIVND (reference sequence). The CDR3 sequence is CASSWWNTEAFF. The CDR3 DNA follows: TGTGCCAGTAGTTGGTGGAACACTGAAGCTTTCTTT.

V usage is TRBV9 and J usage is TRBJ2-7; D is possibly TRBD1 (5 bases). The germline V gene encodes CDR1 SGDLS and CDR2 YYNGEE. This CDR3 region has 14 residues. V was pared by 3 bases and J by 0 bases, with 10 bases between. The DNA for the CDR3 is TGTGCCAGCAGCGCGAGCAGGGCCTCCTACGAGCAGTACTTC. This gives the protein CASSASRASYEQYF.

The genes are TRBV5-1 and TRBJ1-6; the D is unclear. The germline CDR1 and CDR2 sequences are SGHRS and YFSETQ. V lost 4 bases to trimming and J lost 8 bases, with 13 bases between them. This CDR3 is built from 14 residues. The CDR3: CASSLPDPDSPLHF. For the CDR3, the DNA is TGCGCCAGCAGCCTACCGGATCCGGATTCACCCCTCCACTTT.

V is TRBV6-5 and J is TRBJ2-7; D is uncertain. Germline lookup yields CDR1 MNHEY and CDR2 SVGAGI. CDR3 length: 12 residues. The V end lost 5 bases, the J end lost 4 bases, and 9 bases lay between the germline ends. The CDR3 DNA reads TGTGCCAGCAGTCACGGATATTACGAGCAGTACTTC. This codes for CASSHGYYEQYF.